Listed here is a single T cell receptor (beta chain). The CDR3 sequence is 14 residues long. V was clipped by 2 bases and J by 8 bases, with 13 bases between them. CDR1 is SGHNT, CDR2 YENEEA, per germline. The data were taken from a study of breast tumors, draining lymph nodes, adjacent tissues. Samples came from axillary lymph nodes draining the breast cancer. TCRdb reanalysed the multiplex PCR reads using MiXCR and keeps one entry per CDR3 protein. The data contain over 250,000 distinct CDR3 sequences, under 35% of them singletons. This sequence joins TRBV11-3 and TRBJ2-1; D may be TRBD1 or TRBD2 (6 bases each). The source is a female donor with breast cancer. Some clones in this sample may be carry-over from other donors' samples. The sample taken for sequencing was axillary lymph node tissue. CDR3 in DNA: TGTGCCAGCAGCTTACAGGGGAGGCTCTATGAGCAGTTCTTC. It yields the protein CASSLQGRLYEQFF.